This TCR beta chain emerged from a study of long-term antiretroviral therapy in people with HIV (dated 2022 in TCRdb). Concerning the study at large: The earliest samples were collected approximately a decade before the 2015 WHO recommendation for immediate ART, a period when ART was typically delayed until CD4 counts fell. A retrospective serial study tested whether changes in peripheral blood TRB repertoire composition and diversity were associated with ART initiation and durable HIV suppression. From some 30 adults with confirmed HIV infection, the cohort provided approximately 190 cryopreserved PBMC samples, gathered serially across a mean of around six years (range 1-12). About 35% of the 30 participants with HIV were female. Test extractions of a monoclonal T-cell line alongside 30 or so polyclonal samples showed no cross-contamination during QIAcube processing.

The study at large found these results: Starting ART was linked to a significant rise in TRB diversity, yet even with long-term ART the diversity remained significantly lower than in transplant donor controls. Because pre-ART samples had limited cell numbers, unsorted PBMC were profiled rather than sorted CD4+ and CD8+ T cells. Because PBMC availability was limited, only the TCR beta chain was sequenced, with no alpha chain pairing. CDR3 length ranges in HIV repertoires were narrower than in controls, and network structure suggested an antigen-experienced repertoire with only a slight naive shift after ART. Inferences about post-ART repertoire changes were limited because no data were available on ART adherence, viral resistance or therapy changes. Expanded TRB clones identified before ART initiation dominated the repertoire at all time points, although this dominance fluctuated and declined in many PLHIV after ART. Samples dated from the mid-2000s to the late 2010s, and the ART regimens used may be less effective than current ones.

Turning to this clone: Its antigen remains unidentified. No base quality information exists; no much larger clone differs at one position.

To be included, a participant needed at least one PBMC sample from before ART initiation plus at least two post-ART samples. Every participant with HIV received treatment in the United States of America. Before DNA extraction, cryopreserved samples of about 0.95-10 million PBMC were thawed and then washed. At the time of the earliest PBMC sample, participants with HIV were aged between roughly 20 and 55 years. Each participant contributed PBMC samples from 1-4 timepoints before ART initiation and 2-8 timepoints after ART initiation, with a median of 7 samples. Serial HIV viral load, CD4+ T-cell count, ART history and demographic data were obtained for every participant. Using a Qiagen kit on a QIAcube, genomic DNA was extracted from unsorted PBMC, with samples processed in batches of 12. Relative to germline, V is 8 bases shorter and J is 7 bases shorter, with 15 bases between their ends. CDR1 and CDR2, looked up from the germline V gene (reference sequence), are GTSNPN and SVGIG. The CDR3 contains 11 residues, cysteine and phenylalanine counted. Only the CDR3 portion is preserved as DNA: 33 bases, with reading frame beginning at the first base.

The immunoSEQ hsTCRB v3.0 assay was used at survey level resolution for TRB variable region sequencing. TRB sequencing targeted a depth of about 40,000-55,000 T-cell genomes per sample. Pooled TRB libraries were sequenced on an Illumina MiSeq with a v3 150-cycle kit. Per the source publication's procedure: Repertoire analysis was performed in R inside a reproducible Nextflow workflow that covered QC, data transformation and analysis. LymphoSeq2, an R package for exploring AIRR-Seq data, was used to implement the custom analyses. After excluding a handful of samples that yielded fewer than 5000 total TRB sequences, under 200 HIV repertoires remained for analysis. Among the 180 to 200 HIV repertoires that were kept, 59 were collected before ART initiation and under 150 were collected after ART initiation. Repertoires were downsampled to 5000 TRB nucleotide sequences, with summary statistics averaged over 100 downsampling iterations. TRB sequences were retained for analysis only if CDR3 regions of at least seven amino acids were present. Diversity was measured with a Shannon entropy-derived clonality score and the Gini coefficient. Repertoire networks linked the top 5000 CDR3 amino acid sequences whenever two sequences differed by an edit distance of one. GLIPH2 predicted antigen specificity groups and MHC restriction for TRB CDR3 amino acid sequences. To flag known CMV, EBV, HIV or tissue antigen associations, CDR3 amino acid sequences were matched against VDJdb and McPAS-TCR. Pre-ART, post-ART and control groups were compared with Wilcoxon signed-rank tests and Holm-Bonferroni correction. TCRdb obtained this table from immuneACCESS and retained in-frame rearrangements with V and J assigned. These tables miss some clones; where compared with another copy, unresolved V genes account for less than half of the shortfall, and the remainder is unexplained. V and J calls plus clone size are reproduced from that table; the DNA served to infer D and trimming. The sample table holds under 45,000 clones, of which approximately 93% were seen once. The ten most abundant clones make up about 3.5% of the sample.

The chain couples TRBV30 to TRBJ2-7; the D gene is perhaps TRBD1, on 6 matching bases. This sequence originates from a woman between 50 and 59 years old with HIV. The sample here was unsorted PBMCs, taken more than 5 years after starting antiretroviral therapy. The CDR3 in this case is CAGGRGGEQYF. The DNA sequence is given as TGTGCCGGAGGTCGAGGGGGTGAGCAGTACTTC. Full variable domain (CDR3 extended with the reference TRBV30 and TRBJ2-7 proteins): SQTIHQWPATLVQPVGSPLSLECTVEGTSNPNLYWYRQAAGRGLQLLFYSVGIGQISSEVPQNLSASRPQDRQFILSSKKLLLSDSGFYLCAGGRGGEQYFGPGTRLTVT.